This T cell receptor (beta chain) was recorded in a study of human T cells and chemical hapten exposure. Study-wide background: Upper inner arm skin measuring around 2 cm by around 2 cm received 2% DPC for sensitization. The upper back received 0.01% DPC by patch testing, with results read at 6 days. Per-sample TCR yield variation was attributed mainly to small pooled library volume differences.

TCRdb used MiXCR to reprocess the RACE reads, holding one entry per CDR3 protein. The sample has some 170,000 distinct CDR3 sequences; about 27% are singletons. This clonotype was seen repeatedly, ten times or more. Germline CDR1 reads LGHDT; CDR2 reads YNNKEL (reference sequence). The CDR3 is 14 amino acids. V lost 0 bases and J lost 7, with 12 bases in between. Time point meaning: patch test 3, about 24 weeks after DPC sensitization. Specified treatment: therapeutic diphenylcyclopropenone sensitization with weekly scalp DPC. Every donor had alopecia and was 18 to 70 years old; all were suitable for DPC.

V usage is TRBV3-1 and J usage is TRBJ2-5; possibly TRBD2 for D (5 bases). Sequenced here: whole blood, sampled in connection with sensitization to the hapten diphenylcyclopropenone (DPC). This receptor was obtained from a woman between 18 and 29 years old with alopecia areata. Some clones in this sample may be carry-over from other donors' samples. The CDR3 DNA sequence: TGTGCCAGCAGCCAAGATTTTGGCCGGGGGACCCAGTACTTC. Amino acid sequence: CASSQDFGRGTQYF.